The 2 T cell receptor beta chains in this list originate from one sample, sequenced in a study of cytomegalovirus exposure and HLA in healthy donors. The study ran its PCR with 60 Vbeta and 13 Jbeta primers. Assay: immunoSEQ multiplex PCR; the TCRdb copy retains only in-frame clones and omits some. The data contain about 100,000 clones, over 65% of them seen just once; the ten biggest clones take up 0.6% to 0.95%. Sequences were obtained from PBMCs. The receptors here all came from a woman aged 55 to 70 in good health and CMV-seronegative.

The chain links TRBV9 to TRBJ1-1; no clear D gene. In germline, CDR1 is SGDLS, CDR2 YYNGEE. With 2 bases removed from V and 0 bases from J, the gap between germline ends came to 8 bases. This CDR3 has 14 residues. CDR3 in DNA: TGTGCCAGCAGCGTCGGGAGACTGAACACTGAAGCTTTCTTT. Translation gives CASSVGRLNTEAFF. Based on the CDR3 plus reference TRBV9 and TRBJ1-1, the full variable domain is DSGVTQTPKHLITATGQRVTLRCSPRSGDLSVYWYQQSLDQGLQFLIQYYNGEERAKGNILERFSAQQFPDLHSELNLSSLELGDSALYFCASSVGRLNTEAFFGQGTRLTVV.

To note about this clone: At the DNA level, this CDR3 is encoded by other sequences in the same sample as well. The rearrangement joins TRBV6-5 to TRBJ1-2; a weak D match, TRBD1 (5 bases). Germline V lookup: CDR1 MNHEY, CDR2 SVGAGI. The CDR3 runs 14 residues. Trimming took off 0 bases at V and 2 bases at J, with 7 bases between the two ends. CDR3 in amino acids: CASSYSSGNYGYTF. The CDR3 DNA follows: TGTGCCAGCAGTTACTCATCAGGGAACTATGGCTACACCTTC.